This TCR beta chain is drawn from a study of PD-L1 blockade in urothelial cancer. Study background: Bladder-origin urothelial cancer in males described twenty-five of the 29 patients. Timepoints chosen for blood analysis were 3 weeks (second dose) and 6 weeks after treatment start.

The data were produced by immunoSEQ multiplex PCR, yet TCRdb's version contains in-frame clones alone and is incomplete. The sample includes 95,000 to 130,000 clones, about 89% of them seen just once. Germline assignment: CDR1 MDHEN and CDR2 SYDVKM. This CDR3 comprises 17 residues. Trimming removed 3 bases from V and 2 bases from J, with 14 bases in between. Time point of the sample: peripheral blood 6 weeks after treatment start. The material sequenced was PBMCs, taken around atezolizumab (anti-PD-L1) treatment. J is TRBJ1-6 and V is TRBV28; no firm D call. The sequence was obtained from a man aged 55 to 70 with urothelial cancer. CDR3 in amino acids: CASSLSSGLAYNSPLHF. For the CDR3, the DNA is TGTGCCAGCAGTTTGTCGAGTGGTTTGGCCTATAATTCACCCCTCCACTTT.